These 30 T cell receptor beta chains came from one sample sequenced in a study of blood T cell repertoires in COVID-19. Generated by immunoSEQ multiplex PCR, the TCRdb table keeps only in-frame clones and is missing some. Of 330,000 or so clones listed, 88% are singletons. The material sequenced was PBMCs or T cells enriched from blood (not recorded which). These receptors all stem from a woman aged 30 to 39 who had been exposed to COVID-19.

The V and J genes are TRBV19 and TRBJ1-5; D is possibly TRBD1 (6 bases). CDR1 is LNHDA, CDR2 SQIVND, per germline (reference sequence). This CDR3 has 15 amino acids. V lost 4 bases to trimming and J lost 2 bases, with 12 bases between them. This CDR3 is CASSKYRVGNQPQHF. CDR3 sequence (DNA): TGTGCCAGTAGTAAATACAGGGTTGGCAATCAGCCCCAGCATTTT.

The CDR3 here is CASRLAFIFGYTF. DNA of the CDR3: TGTGCAAGTCGCTTAGCGTTTATCTTTGGCTACACCTTC. This chain joins TRBV12-2 and TRBJ1-2. TRBV12-2 is recorded as a pseudogene. This CDR3 has 13 amino acids.

This clone turned up a few times. V and J are TRBV7-6 and TRBJ2-7; the match to TRBD1 covers 7 bases. The CDR3 runs to 14 residues. The trim removed 5 bases at V and 2 bases at J, leaving 6 bases unmatched. The V gene's germline CDR1 is SGHVS and CDR2 FNYEAQ. CDR3 loop: CASSRTGTAYEQYF. In DNA form, the CDR3 reads TGTGCCAGCAGCCGAACCGGGACAGCCTACGAGCAGTACTTC.

V and J are TRBV7-7 and TRBJ2-5; no clear D gene. CDR3 length: 12 amino acids. CDR1 and CDR2 (germline): SSHAT, FNYEAQ (reference sequence). V lost 5 bases, J lost 3 bases, and 7 bases lay in between. CDR3 amino acids: CASSAREETQYF. The CDR3 bases are TGTGCCAGCAGCGCCCGGGAAGAGACCCAGTACTTC.

This sequence joins TRBV29-1 and TRBJ2-7, with 12 bases matching TRBD1. Germline-derived CDR1 and CDR2 are SQVTM and ANQGSEA. V lost 1 base to trimming and J lost 5 bases; unmatched junction nucleotides: 6. This CDR3 comprises 15 residues. CDR3 protein: CSVEAPGTGGNEQYF. In DNA, the CDR3 is TGCAGCGTTGAAGCTCCCGGGACAGGGGGCAACGAGCAGTACTTC.

As for this clone: At one end the junction does not follow the germline gene, possibly because of a read error. The V gene is TRBV4-2, the J gene TRBJ2-7, with D perhaps TRBD2 (5 bases). The CDR3 is 18 residues long. Germline V lookup: CDR1 LGHNA, CDR2 YNFKEQ. CDR3 sequence: CASSQDAPCVVGSCEQYF. CDR3 coding DNA: TGTGCCAGCAGTCAAGATGCCCCCTGCGTGGTAGGGAGCTGCGAGCAGTACTTC.

The chain combines TRBV28 with TRBJ2-1, with D perhaps TRBD1 (6 bases). Trimming stripped 6 bases from V and 9 bases from J, with 9 bases between. Germline V CDR1 and CDR2: MDHEN, SYDVKM. The CDR3 extends over 11 amino acids. The CDR3, as DNA: TGTGCCAGCAGCTTGGGGGCTGAGCAGTTCTTC. Residues: CASSLGAEQFF.

The V gene is TRBV12-5, the J gene TRBJ2-1; D is ambiguous. In germline, CDR1 is LGHNT, CDR2 FRNRAP. Between the trimmed V and J ends, which lost 3 bases and 10 bases, there was a span of 13 bases. The CDR3 extends over 13 amino acids. CDR3 DNA sequence: TGTGCTAGTGGTTTACCTACAGCTGGAGAGCAGTTCTTC. This translates into CASGLPTAGEQFF.

This chain's CDR3 is CASSLSGQIYGYTF. The CDR3 region has the DNA TGTGCCAGCTCACTATCGGGACAGATCTATGGCTACACCTTC. This rearrangement joins TRBV18 to TRBJ1-2; TRBD1 matches 7 bases. Germline CDR1 is KGHSH and CDR2 is LQKENI. V trimming: 4 bases; J trimming: 4 bases; junction bases outside the gene matches: 6. The CDR3 sequence is 14 residues long.

This clone came up once. This sequence joins TRBV11-2 and TRBJ2-5; 7 positions agree with TRBD1. The CDR3 sequence is 14 residues long. J was trimmed by 4 bases and V by 5 bases; bases with no gene match: 7. Germline CDR1 SGHAT, CDR2 FQNNGV. CDR3 nucleotide sequence: TGTGCCAGCAGCGCACAACAGGGGAGAGAGACCCAGTACTTC. Protein sequence: CASSAQQGRETQYF. The entire variable domain, with the rest obtained from reference TRBV11-2 and TRBJ2-5, is as follows: EAGVAQSPRYKIIEKRQSVAFWCNPISGHATLYWYQQILGQGPKLLIQFQNNGVVDDSQLPKDRFSAERLKGVDSTLKIQPAKLEDSAVYLCASSAQQGRETQYFGPGTRLLVL.

The V and J genes are TRBV7-9 and TRBJ1-6, with D tentatively TRBD1 (6 bases). CDR3 size: 16 residues. Trimming took off 5 bases at V and 9 bases at J, with 20 bases between the two ends. In germline, CDR1 is SEHNR, CDR2 FQNEAQ (reference sequence). This CDR3 is CASSPRDAGERSPLHF. CDR3 DNA: TGTGCCAGCAGCCCAAGGGATGCAGGGGAGCGTTCACCCCTCCACTTT.

V usage is TRBV4-2 and J usage is TRBJ2-2; 7 bases fit TRBD2. The length of the CDR3 is 16 residues. Unmatched junction bases numbered 9, after V lost 7 bases and J lost 1 base. Germline values: CDR1 LGHNA, CDR2 YNFKEQ. The CDR3 coding sequence is TGTGCCAGCACCCAGATAGGCGGGAGGAACACCGGGGAGCTGTTTTTT. This sequence encodes CASTQIGGRNTGELFF.

The chain employs TRBV28 and TRBJ1-3; D perhaps matches TRBD1 (5 bases). The CDR3 is 14 amino acids. V lost 2 bases and J 3 bases, leaving 8 bases between the germline ends. Looked up from germline, CDR1 is MDHEN and CDR2 is SYDVKM. CDR3: CASSLQGYGNTIYF. The CDR3 region has the DNA TGTGCCAGCAGTTTACAGGGTTATGGAAACACCATATATTTT.

The chain couples TRBV25-1 to TRBJ1-2; 8 bases line up with TRBD1. Losses at the gene ends were 3 bases for V and 4 bases for J; bases not matched to a gene: 7. The CDR3 extends over 15 amino acids. Germline loops: CDR1 MGHDK, CDR2 SYGVNS. CDR3 DNA: TGTGCCAGCAGTGAGAACCCGGACAGGGCCTATGGCTACACCTTC. Translating gives CASSENPDRAYGYTF.

The rearrangement uses TRBV7-8 and TRBJ2-7; 10 nucleotides align to TRBD1. The germline V gene encodes CDR1 SGHVS and CDR2 FQNEAQ. Trimming took 10 bases from V and 1 from J; bases not matched to a gene: 7. This CDR3 has 14 residues. The CDR3 bases are TGTGCCATCTCCCGGACAGGGGGGTCCTACGAGCAGTACTTC. Amino acid sequence: CAISRTGGSYEQYF.

The chain recombines TRBV11-3 with TRBJ2-1; a weak D match, TRBD2 (6 bases). There are 15 residues in the CDR3. The ends were cut back, 3 bases at V and 4 bases at J, with 13 bases in the middle. CDR1 and CDR2 from the germline V gene are SGHNT and YENEEA. CDR3: CASSFGGTDYNEQFF. The DNA for the CDR3 is TGTGCCAGCAGCTTTGGGGGGACTGATTACAATGAGCAGTTCTTC.

V gene TRBV6-5 combines with J gene TRBJ1-2, with 9 bases matching TRBD1. CDR1 MNHEY and CDR2 SVGAGI come from the germline V gene. V trimming: 6 bases; J trimming: 6 bases; junction bases outside the gene matches: 5. There are 13 residues in the CDR3. The CDR3 here is CASRAGQGNGYTF. CDR3 bases: TGTGCCAGCAGAGCCGGACAGGGGAATGGCTACACCTTC.

This clone appeared a single time. This chain connects TRBV18 to TRBJ1-2, with 7 bases identical to TRBD1. Germline V CDR1 and CDR2: KGHSH, LQKENI. V lost 3 bases to trimming and J lost 3 bases; unmatched junction nucleotides: 10. CDR3 length equals 16 residues. The CDR3 DNA reads TGTGCCAGCTCACCGCGACAGGGTCTGAACGACTATGGCTACACCTTC. The encoded protein is CASSPRQGLNDYGYTF.

This clone came up many times. The V and J genes are TRBV11-2 and TRBJ2-7, with 8 bases matching TRBD2. The CDR3 covers 15 residues. Looked up from germline, CDR1 is SGHAT and CDR2 is FQNNGV. The junction had 4 bases not matched to a gene; V was cut back by 3 bases and J by 0 bases. For the CDR3, the DNA is TGTGCCAGCAGCTTGAGCGGGAGTTTCTCCTACGAGCAGTACTTC. Residues: CASSLSGSFSYEQYF.

A few counts support this clone. This sequence joins TRBV7-9 and TRBJ1-2; no firm D call. Germline V gives CDR1 SEHNR, CDR2 FQNEAQ (reference sequence). The CDR3 is made up of 19 amino acids. Trimming took 4 bases from V and 4 from J, leaving 28 bases between them. Here the CDR3 DNA reads TGTGCCAGCAGCTCCCGGACTCTTTTCACCCCTGACGGGTCCTATGGCTACACCTTC. Encoded protein: CASSSRTLFTPDGSYGYTF.

This clone occurred a few times. The rearrangement links TRBV6-4 to TRBJ2-1, with TRBD2 matching 10 bases. Germline CDR1 and CDR2: MRHNA and SNTAGT. CDR3 length: 15 residues. The V segment lost 3 bases and the J segment 6 bases; nucleotides outside the gene matches: 5. The CDR3, as DNA: TGTGCCAGCAGTGAAGGGACTAGCGTATCCAATGAGCAGTTCTTC. Translated, it gives CASSEGTSVSNEQFF.

This clone was seen a few times. The genes are TRBV7-3 and TRBJ2-5, with D uncertain. Germline loops: CDR1 SGHTA, CDR2 FQGTGA. This CDR3 is built from 14 residues. The V gene lost 1 base and the J gene lost 5 bases, with 11 bases spanning the gap. The CDR3: CASSLSFQAETQYF. CDR3 DNA sequence: TGTGCCAGCAGCTTAAGTTTCCAGGCGGAGACCCAGTACTTC.

DNA of the CDR3: TGTGCCAGCAGTGAAGTGACAGGGGGCGTTGAAAAACTGTTTTTT. This encodes CASSEVTGGVEKLFF. The chain has TRBV25-1 and TRBJ1-4, with TRBD1 identical over 10 bases. The CDR3 loop spans 15 amino acids. The V gene end was trimmed by 2 bases and the J gene end by 7 bases; junction bases not matched to a gene: 4. Per germline, CDR1 MGHDK and CDR2 SYGVNS.

The chain links TRBV28 to TRBJ2-7; weak D call: TRBD2 (5 bases). Per the germline V gene, CDR1 is MDHEN and CDR2 is SYDVKM. The V end was cut by 3 bases, the J end by 5 bases, with 14 bases between. The CDR3 spans 14 residues. The CDR3 here is CASSFERPSDEQYF. In DNA form, the CDR3 reads TGTGCCAGCAGTTTCGAGCGGCCGTCCGACGAGCAGTACTTC.

The J gene is TRBJ2-7, the V gene TRBV7-9, with TRBD1 matching over 12 bases. Germline CDR1 is SEHNR and CDR2 is FQNEAQ (reference sequence). Trimming removed 3 bases from V and 4 bases from J; junction bases left unmatched: 4. This CDR3 is built from 15 residues. The CDR3 DNA sequence: TGTGCCAGCAGCTTCGGGACAGGGGGCTCTTACGAGCAGTACTTC. Its protein is CASSFGTGGSYEQYF.

The chain has TRBV14 and TRBJ1-1, with TRBD1 identical over 11 bases. This CDR3 comprises 15 residues. V lost 1 base and J lost 6; bases outside the gene matches: 4. Germline V lookup: CDR1 SGHDN, CDR2 FVKESK. The CDR3 DNA reads TGTGCCAGCAGCCAAGCGTGGGGACAGGGGGCTGAAGCTTTCTTT. It codes for CASSQAWGQGAEAFF.

This chain links TRBV11-3 with TRBJ1-3; the D gene is possibly TRBD1 (6 bases). The V end was cut by 5 bases, the J end by 4 bases, with 18 bases between. Germline values: CDR1 SGHNT, CDR2 YENEEA. There are 16 residues in the CDR3. CDR3 protein: CASSPTQGFTGNTIYF. CDR3 sequence (DNA): TGTGCCAGCAGCCCGACACAGGGTTTTACCGGAAACACCATATATTTT.

The V call is TRBV7-9, the J call TRBJ1-1, with a weak D call TRBD1 (5 bases). Trimming removed 5 bases from V and 1 base from J, with 23 bases in between. Per the germline V gene, CDR1 is SEHNR and CDR2 is FQNEAQ (reference sequence). The CDR3 sequence is 18 residues long. CDR3 DNA: TGTGCCAGCAGCCCCGGGGACTATAGAAAAAAAGAGAACACTGAAGCTTTCTTT. It translates to CASSPGDYRKKENTEAFF.

The V and J genes are TRBV2 and TRBJ2-7; D might be TRBD2 (6 bases). The V end was cut by 11 bases, the J end by 2 bases, with 13 bases between. Germline loops: CDR1 SNHLY, CDR2 FYNNEI. The CDR3 runs 12 residues. The CDR3 coding sequence is TGTGCCGGCGGGACGGATACCTACGAGCAGTACTTC. It translates to CAGGTDTYEQYF.

V usage is TRBV6-5 and J usage is TRBJ2-2; 9 nucleotides line up with TRBD2. Trimming removed 11 bases from V and 2 bases from J; junction bases left unmatched: 6. The CDR3 has 14 residues. Germline V gene sequence: CDR1 MNHEY, CDR2 SVGAGI. As DNA, the CDR3 is TGTGCCGGTAGACTAGCGGACAACACCGGGGAGCTGTTTTTT. It is translated as CAGRLADNTGELFF.